The present entry profiles one T cell receptor beta chain with its context. Its antigen is currently unknown. This specimen comes from a study of OX40 agonist ivuxolimab in advanced cancers. General study findings and limits: Not determined was the antigen specificity of the expanded peripheral T cells.

Libraries were prepared by immunoSEQ multiplex PCR; TCRdb keeps only in-frame clonotypes and omits some of them. The table has approximately 26,000 clones, 80% seen once. CDR1 SEHNR and CDR2 FQNEAQ come from the germline V gene (reference sequence). V lost 5 bases to trimming and J lost 4 bases; unmatched junction nucleotides: 7. This CDR3 spans 15 amino acids. This receptor was taken from an adult with an advanced solid tumor such as melanoma, head and neck, liver or kidney cancer. This chain joins TRBV7-9 and TRBJ1-2; 10 bases map to TRBD1. The sample here was CD4+ or CD8+ T cells sorted from blood, taken in a trial of the OX40 agonist ivuxolimab. The CDR3, as DNA: TGTGCCAGCAGCGTCGGACAGGGGGGCCCCTATGGCTACACCTTC. It encodes CASSVGQGGPYGYTF.